The 16 T cell receptor beta chains listed next were all sequenced from one sample in a study of T cells after yellow fever vaccination (dated by TCRdb to between 2019 and 2020). Per the publication, the treatment or condition label means: live attenuated yellow fever vaccine strain. The method was 5' RACE. Sequenced on an Illumina NovaSeq 6000. TCRdb took the public reads, trimmed them with fastp at Q25, ran MiXCR for clone calling and kept in-frame beta chains. Merged by CDR3 protein, the rows form single entries marked with the most common genes and DNA. Recorded for this sample are roughly 320,000 distinct CDR3 sequences; roughly 10% of them occurred a single time. The ten largest clones add up to approximately 3.3% of the sample. The specimen comprised CD4+ T cells sorted from PBMCs, sampled 45 days after the yellow fever booster vaccination. The receptors here all came from a young man who received the YFV17D yellow fever vaccine.

This clonotype appeared a few times. The chain combines TRBV20-1 with TRBJ1-1, with D maybe TRBD1 (5 bases). The ends were cut back, 5 bases at V and 2 bases at J, with 15 bases in the middle. The germline V gene encodes CDR1 DFQATT and CDR2 SNEGSKA (reference sequence). The CDR3 contains 14 residues. CDR3 sequence: CSAGDPRSNTEAFF. CDR3 nucleotides: TGCAGTGCTGGGGACCCCCGGTCCAACACTGAAGCTTTCTTT.

This clonotype was recorded a few times. The chain employs TRBV25-1 and TRBJ1-2; the D gene is possibly TRBD1 (6 bases). The ends were cut back, 0 bases at V and 7 bases at J, with 12 bases in the middle. This CDR3 contains 14 residues. Germline CDR1 reads MGHDK; CDR2 reads SYGVNS. CDR3 DNA sequence: TGTGCCAGCAGTGAATATGCCGGGGGCCGTGGCTACACCTTC. Translated: CASSEYAGGRGYTF.

V is TRBV20-1 and J is TRBJ2-5, with 7 bases matching TRBD2. The CDR3 extends over 15 amino acids. The V segment lost 5 bases and the J segment 2 bases; nucleotides outside the gene matches: 11. CDR1 DFQATT and CDR2 SNEGSKA come from the germline V gene (reference sequence). CDR3 sequence (DNA): TGCAGTGCTCCTAATTCAGGACTAGATCAAGAGACCCAGTACTTC. Protein product: CSAPNSGLDQETQYF.

This clonotype was detected a few times. CDR3 sequence (DNA): TGTGCCAGCAGCTTAAACGCAGGTGTGGAGCAGTACTTC. It is translated as CASSLNAGVEQYF. The rearrangement joins TRBV7-7 to TRBJ2-7; D is undetermined. Per germline, CDR1 SSHAT and CDR2 FNYEAQ (reference sequence). The length of the CDR3 is 13 residues. Trimming pared 2 bases from V and 7 bases from J, leaving 12 bases between.

This clonotype was picked up many times. The V call is TRBV9, the J call TRBJ1-1, with a weak D call TRBD1 (6 bases). From germline, CDR1 is SGDLS and CDR2 YYNGEE. Trimming removed 0 bases at V and 1 base at J, with 10 bases between. The CDR3 consists of 15 residues. The CDR3 sequence: CASSVDGGANTEAFF. The CDR3 DNA follows: TGTGCCAGCAGCGTAGACGGGGGGGCGAACACTGAAGCTTTCTTT.

The rearrangement links TRBV9 to TRBJ2-5, with D uncertain. The CDR3 extends over 15 amino acids. Per germline, CDR1 SGDLS and CDR2 YYNGEE. Trimming left V 2 bases short and J 4 bases short, with 15 bases between. The CDR3 coding sequence is TGTGCCAGCAGCGTCTCCAGCGTCTGGGGAGAGACCCAGTACTTC. Translated, it gives CASSVSSVWGETQYF.

The chain has TRBV12-2 and TRBJ1-6; the table's D call TRBD1 went unverified against the DNA. TRBV12-2 corresponds to a pseudogene. The CDR3 loop spans 12 amino acids. The CDR3 loop is CASRGHGGPLHF. The DNA of the CDR3 is TGTGCAAGTCGCGGACACGGGGGGCCCCTCCACTTT.

In DNA form, the CDR3 reads TGTGCCAGCAGCCAAGAAGGCGGGGAGCTGTTTTTT. This encodes CASSQEGGELFF. The chain couples TRBV3-1 to TRBJ2-2; no definite D call. Germline V lookup: CDR1 LGHDT, CDR2 YNNKEL (reference sequence). The CDR3 totals 12 residues. Trimming pared 0 bases from V and 7 bases from J, leaving 3 bases between.

The V and J genes are TRBV11-2 and TRBJ2-1; 7 positions agree with TRBD1. The CDR3 sequence is 14 residues long. Germline values: CDR1 SGHAT, CDR2 FQNNGV. V shed 5 bases and J 5 bases; nucleotides not matched to a gene: 6. CDR3 protein: CASSRGQRNNEQFF. DNA for the CDR3: TGTGCCAGCAGCCGGGGACAGAGAAACAATGAGCAGTTCTTC.

This clonotype came up many times. The chain combines TRBV7-9 with TRBJ1-2, with 7 bases that match TRBD1. CDR1 is SEHNR, CDR2 FQNEAQ, per germline (reference sequence). With 5 bases clipped from V and 7 bases from J, the junction kept 16 bases outside the gene matches. The length of the CDR3 is 16 residues. CDR3 loop: CASSRTRGGGGVGYTF. CDR3 nucleotide sequence: TGTGCCAGCAGCCGAACTCGGGGAGGGGGCGGAGTTGGCTACACCTTC.

The chain has TRBV6-1 and TRBJ1-6; perhaps TRBD1 as D (6 bases). The CDR3 spans 15 residues. The V gene's germline CDR1 is MNHNS and CDR2 SASEGT. Trimming shortened V by 5 bases and J by 10 bases, and 18 bases separated the two germline ends. CDR3 bases: TGTGCCAGCAGTCATGACAGGACCGTACAGTCACCCCTCCACTTT. Its protein product is CASSHDRTVQSPLHF.

This clonotype came up a few times. The chain recombines TRBV7-2 with TRBJ2-1, with no clear D. Between the trimmed V and J ends, which lost 2 bases and 7 bases, there was a span of 21 bases. The CDR3 extends over 17 amino acids. CDR1 is SGHTA and CDR2 is FQGNSA in the germline V gene. The CDR3 region has the DNA TGTGCCAGCAGCTTATCGGTAACAGCAGTTAAGTGGAATGAGCAGTTCTTC. Protein product: CASSLSVTAVKWNEQFF. The variable domain in full, completed from reference TRBV7-2 and TRBJ2-1, reads GAGVSQSPSNKVTEKGKDVELRCDPISGHTALYWYRQSLGQGLEFLIYFQGNSAPDKSGLPSDRFSAERTGGSVSTLTIQRTQQEDSAVYLCASSLSVTAVKWNEQFFGPGTRLTVL.

This clonotype was counted ten times or more. The chain couples TRBV7-2 to TRBJ2-3; D may be TRBD1 or TRBD2 (5 bases each). V dropped 4 bases and J dropped 1 base, with 12 bases sitting between them. Germline assignment: CDR1 SGHTA and CDR2 FQGNSA. CDR3 length equals 15 residues. Written as DNA, the CDR3 is TGTGCCAGCAGCTCCCACCGAGGGGGCACAGATACGCAGTATTTT. This translates into CASSSHRGGTDTQYF. Using reference TRBV7-2 and TRBJ2-3 for the parts outside the CDR3, the full variable domain is GAGVSQSPSNKVTEKGKDVELRCDPISGHTALYWYRQSLGQGLEFLIYFQGNSAPDKSGLPSDRFSAERTGGSVSTLTIQRTQQEDSAVYLCASSSHRGGTDTQYFGPGTRLTVL.

This chain uses TRBV19 with TRBJ2-2, with unresolved D. Germline assignment: CDR1 LNHDA and CDR2 SQIVND (reference sequence). V lost 11 bases to trimming and J lost 0 bases, with 10 bases between them. The CDR3 totals 13 residues. The CDR3 is CAHADANTGELFF. As DNA, the CDR3 is TGTGCCCACGCAGATGCGAACACCGGGGAGCTGTTTTTT.

The V call is TRBV20-1, the J call TRBJ2-5, with D unclear. Trimming removed 7 bases at V and 2 bases at J, with 8 bases between. The CDR3 loop spans 11 amino acids. Germline V CDR1 and CDR2: DFQATT, SNEGSKA (reference sequence). CDR3 residues: CSVHVQETQYF. CDR3 coding DNA: TGCAGTGTCCACGTACAAGAGACCCAGTACTTC.

The chain uses TRBV6-5 and TRBJ2-5; TRBD2 agrees at 13 bases. The CDR3 totals 15 residues. CDR1 and CDR2 from the germline V gene are MNHEY and SVGAGI. V shed 7 bases and J 4 bases; nucleotides not matched to a gene: 6. The CDR3 spells CASNDGTSGVETQYF. For the CDR3, the DNA is TGTGCCAGCAACGACGGGACTAGCGGGGTAGAGACCCAGTACTTC.